Sequencing of this TCR beta chain was carried out in a study of blood T cell repertoires in COVID-19. As for the study in general: PBMCs, B-cell-depleted T cells, or T cells provided the cDNA or gDNA that made up the material.

Method: immunoSEQ multiplex PCR; TCRdb's copy keeps in-frame clones and lacks some. The sample holds a few hundred thousand clones, about 82% seen once. Trimming removed 2 bases at V and 8 bases at J, with 10 bases between. The germline CDR1 and CDR2 sequences are SGDLS and YYNGEE. This CDR3 comprises 13 residues. The receptor was isolated from a man of 80 years or more with acute or convalescent COVID-19. J is TRBJ2-2 and V is TRBV9; D perhaps matches TRBD2 (6 bases). Sequencing was done on a sample of peripheral blood. The DNA of the CDR3 is TGTGCCAGCAGCGTCCTGGGGGGAGGGGAGCTGTTTTTT. Protein product: CASSVLGGGELFF.